This T cell receptor (beta chain) is from a study of neurological immune-mediated disorders. Whole-study context: Disease course was recorded as relapsing-remitting for some 31 and secondary progressive for 3 of the 34 multiple sclerosis patients. Overall study results and limits: No sharing of CDR3 amino acid sequences was observed among expanded clones across subjects, suggesting private repertoires in all groups.

This clonotype was picked up many times. Its specificity is not known. An end of the junction differs from the germline gene, which may be a read error. Unsorted libraries were prepared from 2 million PBMCs that had been stored at -80 C. Synthesis of cDNA used 5'RACE (with 10-nucleotide random UMIs). Using its own MiXCR run on the 5' RACE reads, TCRdb lists one record per CDR3 protein. The data show approximately 100,000 distinct CDR3 sequences, about 3.8% seen once. The germline CDR1 and CDR2 sequences are MNHEY and SMNVEV (reference sequence). This CDR3 spans 14 amino acids. The receptor's source is a woman under 30 with multiple sclerosis. V gene TRBV27 combines with J gene TRBJ2-1; D ambiguous. Sequences were obtained from PBMCs. CDR3 DNA sequence: TGTGCCAGCAGTCCCCGGACCGATTACAAAGAGCAGTTCTTC. Protein: CASSPRTDYKEQFF.